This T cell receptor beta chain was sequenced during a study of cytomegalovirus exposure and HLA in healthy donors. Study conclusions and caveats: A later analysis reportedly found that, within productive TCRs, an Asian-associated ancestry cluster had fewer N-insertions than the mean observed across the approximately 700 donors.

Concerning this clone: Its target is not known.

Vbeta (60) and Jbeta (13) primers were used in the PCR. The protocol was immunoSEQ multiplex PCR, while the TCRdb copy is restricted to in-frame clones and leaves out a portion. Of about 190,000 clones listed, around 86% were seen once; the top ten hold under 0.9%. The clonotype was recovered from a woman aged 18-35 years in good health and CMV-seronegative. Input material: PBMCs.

This chain's CDR3 is CASSVDLKPTEAFF. CDR3 in DNA: TGTGCCAGCAGCGTAGATTTGAAGCCCACTGAAGCTTTCTTT. The V and J genes are TRBV9 and TRBJ1-1; D ambiguous. V lost 0 bases and J lost 4, with 10 bases in between. Germline CDR1 and CDR2: SGDLS and YYNGEE. CDR3 length equals 14 residues.